The 25 T cell receptor beta chains below were found in one sample sequenced in a study of T-cell memory formation after mild COVID-19. TCRdb recomputed calls from the 5' RACE reads with MiXCR, one row per CDR3 protein. Among 190,000 or so distinct CDR3 sequences listed, about a fifth were seen once. Specimen: PBMCs or a T cell subset sorted from them (not recorded which). The origin of the receptors is an adult woman who had mild COVID-19 (a few samples of this study predate the infection). Cell type and time point are not known.

The genes are TRBV7-8 and TRBJ2-7; 13 bases align to TRBD2. Per germline, CDR1 SGHVS and CDR2 FQNEAQ. V was pared by 6 bases and J by 0 bases, with 14 bases of the junction left unmatched. This CDR3 contains 19 residues. For the CDR3, the DNA is TGTGCCAGCAGGCCGGAGCGACCGGGACTAGCGGGGATCTCCTACGAGCAGTACTTC. It is translated as CASRPERPGLAGISYEQYF.

The chain is built from TRBV18 and TRBJ2-7; D gene uncertain. Germline CDR1 KGHSH, CDR2 LQKENI. The CDR3 runs to 14 residues. With 0 bases removed from V and 4 bases from J, the gap between germline ends came to 10 bases. CDR3 bases: TGTGCCAGCTCACCACCGCCAGACCTATACGAGCAGTACTTC. This gives the protein CASSPPPDLYEQYF.

This clonotype turned up a few times. This chain joins TRBV2 and TRBJ2-7, with 11 bases matching TRBD2. The CDR3 length is 16 residues. The V segment lost 0 bases and the J segment 0 bases; nucleotides outside the gene matches: 1. Germline CDR1 is SNHLY and CDR2 is FYNNEI. CDR3: CASSEATSGDSYEQYF. The CDR3 DNA is TGTGCCAGCAGTGAAGCGACTAGCGGGGACTCCTACGAGCAGTACTTC.

The J gene is TRBJ1-1, the V gene TRBV5-1, with 9 bases that match TRBD1. The CDR3 runs 16 residues. Germline values: CDR1 SGHRS, CDR2 YFSETQ. J was trimmed by 4 bases and V by 3 bases; bases with no gene match: 10. The DNA of the CDR3 is TGCGCCAGCAGCTCCGGGACAGGGACCTTTGGCACTGAAGCTTTCTTT. This encodes CASSSGTGTFGTEAFF.

In its sample, this clonotype was seen a few times. The chain couples TRBV5-1 to TRBJ2-7; 11 positions agree with TRBD2. V gave up 4 bases and J gave up 4 bases; unmatched junction bases: 7. Germline V lookup: CDR1 SGHRS, CDR2 YFSETQ. The CDR3 contains 15 residues. The CDR3 reads CASSLTSGSRYEQYF. CDR3 DNA: TGCGCCAGCAGCCTAACTAGCGGGAGTCGGTACGAGCAGTACTTC.

This clonotype showed up just a few times. This chain joins TRBV5-1 and TRBJ1-2; D ambiguous. This CDR3 is built from 12 residues. Trimming cost V 4 bases and J 6 bases, with 10 bases left between them. Germline V CDR1 and CDR2: SGHRS, YFSETQ. The CDR3 loop is CASSPGRDGYTF. The CDR3 DNA sequence: TGCGCCAGCAGCCCAGGTCGGGATGGCTACACCTTC.

This chain uses TRBV29-1 with TRBJ1-2; D is possibly TRBD1 (5 bases). Trimming took off 6 bases at V and 8 bases at J, with 13 bases between the two ends. The CDR3 has 11 amino acids. From germline, CDR1 is SQVTM and CDR2 ANQGSEA. In DNA form, the CDR3 reads TGCAGCGTCGTAGAAGGGGCCGGCTACACCTTC. Translated, it gives CSVVEGAGYTF.

This clonotype occurred a few times. The chain is built from TRBV12-3 or TRBV12-4 and TRBJ1-1, with D tentatively TRBD1 (5 bases). CDR3 length: 13 amino acids. V shed 5 bases and J shed 10 bases, with 17 bases lying between them. CDR3 coding DNA: TGTGCCAGCAGTCGCGCAGGGCGATCAGGAGCTTTCTTT. It translates to CASSRAGRSGAFF.

The chain couples TRBV7-3 to TRBJ2-1; D not certain. This CDR3 region has 13 residues. Germline V lookup: CDR1 SGHTA, CDR2 FQGTGA. V lost 2 bases to trimming and J lost 5 bases, with 7 bases between them. CDR3 loop: CASSLGLHNEQFF. DNA of the CDR3: TGTGCCAGCAGCTTAGGTCTCCACAATGAGCAGTTCTTC.

This chain joins TRBV7-9 and TRBJ2-1, with 13 bases aligning to TRBD2. This CDR3 region has 16 residues. J lost 4 bases, V lost 5 bases, and 5 bases had no gene match. Germline V gene data show CDR1 as SEHNR and CDR2 as FQNEAQ (reference sequence). The CDR3 DNA is TGTGCCAGCAGCCCTGGACTAGCGGGAGTTTACAATGAGCAGTTCTTC. This encodes CASSPGLAGVYNEQFF.

The chain uses TRBV4-3 and TRBJ1-4, with TRBD1 matching over 9 bases. Unmatched junction bases numbered 3, after V lost 0 bases and J lost 7 bases. This CDR3 region has 15 residues. In germline, CDR1 is LGHNA, CDR2 YSLEER. The CDR3 loop is CASSQDGTGTEKLFF. The CDR3 DNA is TGCGCCAGCAGCCAAGATGGGACAGGGACTGAAAAACTGTTTTTT.

This clonotype was counted between two and nine times. The V and J genes are TRBV20-1 and TRBJ1-1, with D maybe TRBD1 (5 bases). Trimming took 4 bases from V and 1 from J, leaving 22 bases between them. Germline V gene sequence: CDR1 DFQATT, CDR2 SNEGSKA (reference sequence). This CDR3 is built from 17 residues. CDR3 sequence reads: CSATSRWGYSANTEAFF. CDR3 DNA sequence: TGCAGTGCTACATCCAGGTGGGGGTATAGTGCGAACACTGAAGCTTTCTTT.

This chain joins TRBV7-2 and TRBJ2-5, with 9 nucleotides matching TRBD1. Per germline, CDR1 SGHTA and CDR2 FQGNSA. The CDR3 extends over 16 amino acids. Trimming removed 5 bases from V and 7 bases from J; junction bases left unmatched: 14. In DNA form, the CDR3 reads TGTGCCAGCAGCGCCGAACAGGGGGCGGAGGGGGGGACCCAGTACTTC. It translates to CASSAEQGAEGGTQYF.

Comments on this clonotype: A read error is likely, as this CDR3 ends without the conserved phenylalanine or tryptophan. It is unclear where the CDR3 begins or ends on the DNA, so no DNA is shown, and the CDR3 is as TCRdb lists it. The gene calls are TRBV6-1 and TRBJ2-1. Including both end residues, the CDR3 is 10 amino acids long. Germline V CDR1 and CDR2: MNHNS, SASEGT. The CDR3 protein is CASGGAGPAV.

The sample holds a few counts of this clonotype. In DNA form, the CDR3 reads TGTGCCAGCAGCCACAGGGCCTGGGAGACCCAGTACTTC. It is translated as CASSHRAWETQYF. The chain uses TRBV6-5 and TRBJ2-5; D possibly corresponds to TRBD1 (6 bases). Germline values: CDR1 MNHEY, CDR2 SVGAGI. The CDR3 extends over 13 amino acids. V was clipped by 6 bases and J by 5 bases, with 13 bases between them.

This clonotype came up a few times. The chain carries TRBV4-1 and TRBJ1-1, with D perhaps matching TRBD1 (6 bases). The germline gives CDR1 MGHRA, CDR2 YSYEKL. Trimming left V 4 bases short and J 1 base short, with 13 bases between. This CDR3 spans 15 amino acids. This CDR3 reads CASSPKGGGNTEAFF. The CDR3 DNA sequence: TGCGCCAGCAGCCCGAAAGGGGGAGGGAACACTGAAGCTTTCTTT.

V usage is TRBV6-5 and J usage is TRBJ1-2; D is unresolved. The length of the CDR3 is 13 residues. The ends were cut back, 7 bases at V and 1 base at J, with 10 bases in the middle. Germline loops: CDR1 MNHEY, CDR2 SVGAGI. The CDR3 reads CASTGQLNYGYTF. DNA of the CDR3: TGTGCCAGCACTGGGCAGCTTAACTATGGCTACACCTTC.

This clonotype has more than one count but fewer than ten. The genes are TRBV6-5 and TRBJ1-1; D perhaps matches TRBD1 (6 bases). CDR3 length: 15 amino acids. Germline V lookup: CDR1 MNHEY, CDR2 SVGAGI. With 5 bases removed from V and 5 bases from J, the gap between germline ends came to 18 bases. CDR3 in DNA: TGTGCCAGCAGTCACCCCGAGACAGGAGATACTGAAGCTTTCTTT. Its protein product is CASSHPETGDTEAFF.

This clonotype was observed a few times. The V call is TRBV4-1, the J call TRBJ2-2; 12 nucleotides match TRBD1. V was clipped by 1 base and J by 8 bases; unmatched bases: 17. Germline CDR1 is MGHRA and CDR2 is YSYEKL. The CDR3 consists of 20 residues. CDR3 nucleotide sequence: TGCGCCAGCAGCCAAGGAGGAGCCGAATCGGGACAGGGGGCCCCAGGGGAGCTGTTTTTT. Protein: CASSQGGAESGQGAPGELFF.

Many counts were recorded for this clonotype. V and J are TRBV5-1 and TRBJ2-1; 7 bases line up with TRBD2. The CDR3 is 17 residues long. J lost 10 bases, V lost 0 bases, and 16 bases had no gene match. CDR1 is SGHRS, CDR2 YFSETQ, per germline. CDR3 nucleotides: TGCGCCAGCAGCTTGGAGGGCCTAGCGGCTAAAATGGGGGAGCAGTTCTTC. This translates into CASSLEGLAAKMGEQFF.

The J gene is TRBJ2-3, the V gene TRBV7-9; the D is unclear. The V end lost 3 bases, the J end lost 0 bases, and 13 bases lay between the germline ends. This CDR3 is built from 16 residues. Germline V CDR1 and CDR2: SEHNR, FQNEAQ (reference sequence). In DNA, the CDR3 is TGTGCCAGCAGCTTCACGGCGTTCGGGAGCACAGATACGCAGTATTTT. Protein sequence: CASSFTAFGSTDTQYF. The whole variable domain, filled in from reference TRBV7-9 and TRBJ2-3, reads DTGVSQNPRHKITKRGQNVTFRCDPISEHNRLYWYRQTLGQGPEFLTYFQNEAQLEKSRLLSDRFSAERPKGSFSTLEIQRTEQGDSAMYLCASSFTAFGSTDTQYFGPGTRLTVL.

The count of this clonotype is one. CDR3 DNA sequence: TGTGCCAGCAGCGTAGCTACTATGGCAGGGAATGGCTACACCTTC. Translated: CASSVATMAGNGYTF. The V and J genes are TRBV9 and TRBJ1-2; TRBD1 might be the D (5 bases). V was trimmed by 0 bases and J by 6 bases, leaving 15 bases between them. This CDR3 has 15 residues. CDR1 and CDR2 (germline): SGDLS, YYNGEE.

This clonotype was observed a few times. This chain joins TRBV3-1 and TRBJ1-6, with TRBD1 identical over 7 bases. The CDR3 runs 17 residues. Germline CDR1 LGHDT, CDR2 YNNKEL (reference sequence). V gave up 2 bases and J gave up 3 bases; unmatched junction bases: 7. CDR3 amino acids: CASSQTRGQNYNSPLHF. The DNA of the CDR3 is TGTGCCAGCAGCCAAACTCGGGGACAGAACTATAATTCACCCCTCCACTTT.

This clonotype was observed a handful of times. The rearrangement joins TRBV7-9 to TRBJ2-3; 10 bases map to TRBD1. This CDR3 spans 19 amino acids. J lost 0 bases, V lost 4 bases, and 13 bases had no gene match. Germline V gene sequence: CDR1 SEHNR, CDR2 FQNEAQ (reference sequence). This chain's CDR3 is CASSSTPGQGLSSTDTQYF. The CDR3 region has the DNA TGTGCCAGCAGCTCAACCCCGGGACAGGGGTTGTCTAGCACAGATACGCAGTATTTT.

This clonotype was counted ten times or more. The chain employs TRBV24-1 and TRBJ2-2, with 10 bases matching TRBD2. The germline V gene has CDR1 KGHDR and CDR2 SFDVKD. Trimming cost V 7 bases and J 4 bases; bases outside gene matches: 2. The length of the CDR3 is 14 residues. The CDR3 is CATRSGRGTGELFF. CDR3 nucleotide sequence: TGTGCCACCAGAAGCGGGAGGGGCACCGGGGAGCTGTTTTTT.